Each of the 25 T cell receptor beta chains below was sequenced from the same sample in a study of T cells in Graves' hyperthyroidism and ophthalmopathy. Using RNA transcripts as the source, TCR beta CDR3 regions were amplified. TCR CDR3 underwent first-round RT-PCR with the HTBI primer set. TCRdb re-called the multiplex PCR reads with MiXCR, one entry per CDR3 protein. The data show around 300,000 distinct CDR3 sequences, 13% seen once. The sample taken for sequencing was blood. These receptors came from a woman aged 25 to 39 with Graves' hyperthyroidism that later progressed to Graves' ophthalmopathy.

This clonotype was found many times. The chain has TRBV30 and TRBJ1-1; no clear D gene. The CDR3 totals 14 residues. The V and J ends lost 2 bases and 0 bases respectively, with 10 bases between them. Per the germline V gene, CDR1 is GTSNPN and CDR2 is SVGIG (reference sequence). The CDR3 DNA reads TGTGCCTGGAGTTCAACGTCCCTGAACACTGAAGCTTTCTTT. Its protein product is CAWSSTSLNTEAFF.

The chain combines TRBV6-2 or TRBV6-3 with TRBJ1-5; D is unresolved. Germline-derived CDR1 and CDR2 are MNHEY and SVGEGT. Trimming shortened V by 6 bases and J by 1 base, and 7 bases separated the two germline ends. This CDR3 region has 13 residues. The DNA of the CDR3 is TGTGCCAGCAGAGGGTGGAGCAATCAGCCCCAGCATTTT. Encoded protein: CASRGWSNQPQHF.

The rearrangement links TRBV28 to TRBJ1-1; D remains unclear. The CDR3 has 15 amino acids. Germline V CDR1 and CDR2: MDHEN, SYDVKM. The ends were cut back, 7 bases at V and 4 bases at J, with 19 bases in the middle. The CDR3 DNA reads TGTGCCAGCACCCACTGGGGTTCCGGTGGCACTGAAGCTTTCTTT. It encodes CASTHWGSGGTEAFF.

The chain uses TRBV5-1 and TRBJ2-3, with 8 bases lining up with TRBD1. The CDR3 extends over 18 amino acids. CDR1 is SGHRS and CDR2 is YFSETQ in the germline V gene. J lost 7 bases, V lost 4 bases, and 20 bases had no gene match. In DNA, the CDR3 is TGCGCCAGCAGCCGGGAACCCTCCGGACAGGGCAACTGGAATACGCAGTATTTT. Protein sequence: CASSREPSGQGNWNTQYF.

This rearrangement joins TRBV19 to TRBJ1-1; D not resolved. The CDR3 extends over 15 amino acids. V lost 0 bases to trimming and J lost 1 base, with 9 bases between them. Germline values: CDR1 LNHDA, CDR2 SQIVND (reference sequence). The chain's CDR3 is CASSIDLDRNTEAFF. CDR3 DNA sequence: TGTGCCAGTAGTATAGATCTCGACCGGAACACTGAAGCTTTCTTT.

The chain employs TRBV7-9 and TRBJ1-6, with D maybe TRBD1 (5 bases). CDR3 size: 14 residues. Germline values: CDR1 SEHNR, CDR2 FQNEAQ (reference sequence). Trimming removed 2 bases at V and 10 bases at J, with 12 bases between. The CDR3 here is CASSLQGEESPLHF. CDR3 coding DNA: TGTGCCAGCAGCTTACAGGGTGAGGAATCACCCCTCCACTTT.

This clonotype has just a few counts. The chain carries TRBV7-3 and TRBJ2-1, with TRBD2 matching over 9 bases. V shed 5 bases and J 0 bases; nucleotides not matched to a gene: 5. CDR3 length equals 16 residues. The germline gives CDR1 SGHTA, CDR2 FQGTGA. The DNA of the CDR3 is TGTGCCAGCAGCACCTTAGCGGGAGCCTCCTACAATGAGCAGTTCTTC. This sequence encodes CASSTLAGASYNEQFF.

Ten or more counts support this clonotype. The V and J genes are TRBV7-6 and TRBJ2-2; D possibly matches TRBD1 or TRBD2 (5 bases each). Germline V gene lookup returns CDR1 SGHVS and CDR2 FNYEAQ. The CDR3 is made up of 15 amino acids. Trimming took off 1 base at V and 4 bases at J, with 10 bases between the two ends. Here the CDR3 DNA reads TGTGCCAGCAGCTTAGGGGGACCCGTCACCGGGGAGCTGTTTTTT. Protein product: CASSLGGPVTGELFF. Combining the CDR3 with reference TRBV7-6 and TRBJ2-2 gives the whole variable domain GAGVSQSPRYKVTKRGQDVALRCDPISGHVSLYWYRQALGQGPEFLTYFNYEAQQDKSGLPNDRFSAERPEGSISTLTIQRTEQRDSAMYRCASSLGGPVTGELFFGEGSRLTVL.

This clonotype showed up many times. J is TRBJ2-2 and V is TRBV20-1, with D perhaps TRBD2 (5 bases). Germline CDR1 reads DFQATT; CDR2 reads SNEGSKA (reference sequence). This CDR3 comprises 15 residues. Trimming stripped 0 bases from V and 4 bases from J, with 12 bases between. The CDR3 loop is CSARDQDRGTGELFF. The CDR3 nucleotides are TGCAGTGCTAGAGATCAGGACCGGGGCACCGGGGAGCTGTTTTTT.

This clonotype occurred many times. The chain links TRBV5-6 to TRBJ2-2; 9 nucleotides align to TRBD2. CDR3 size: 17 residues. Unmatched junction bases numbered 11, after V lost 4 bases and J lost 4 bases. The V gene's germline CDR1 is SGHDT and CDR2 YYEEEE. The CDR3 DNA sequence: TGTGCCAGCAGCCCCTGGCGACTAGCGGATTCCACCGGGGAGCTGTTTTTT. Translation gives CASSPWRLADSTGELFF.

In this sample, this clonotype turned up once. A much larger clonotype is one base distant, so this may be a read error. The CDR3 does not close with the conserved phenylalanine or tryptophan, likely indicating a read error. The CDR3 coding sequence is TGTGCCAGCAGCCGACGTGAAGCTTTCTCT. Encoded protein: CASSRREAFS. The chain joins TRBV7-9 to TRBJ1-1; D gene unclear. This CDR3 has 10 amino acids. Germline V gene data show CDR1 as SEHNR and CDR2 as FQNEAQ (reference sequence). The V gene lost 5 bases and the J gene lost 7 bases, with 5 bases spanning the gap.

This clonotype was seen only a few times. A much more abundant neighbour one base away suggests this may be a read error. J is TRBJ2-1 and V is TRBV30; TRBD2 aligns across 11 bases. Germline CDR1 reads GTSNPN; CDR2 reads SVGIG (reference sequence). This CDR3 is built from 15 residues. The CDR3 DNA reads TGTGCCTGGATCCCTAGCGGGAGGACAATCAATGAGCAGCTCTTC. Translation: CAWIPSGRTINEQLF.

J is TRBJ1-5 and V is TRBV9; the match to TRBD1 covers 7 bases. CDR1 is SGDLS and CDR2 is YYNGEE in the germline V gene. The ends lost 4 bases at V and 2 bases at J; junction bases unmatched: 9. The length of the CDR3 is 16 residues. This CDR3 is CASSLQGIGGNQPQHF. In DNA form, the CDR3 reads TGTGCCAGCAGCTTACAGGGGATTGGGGGCAATCAGCCCCAGCATTTT.

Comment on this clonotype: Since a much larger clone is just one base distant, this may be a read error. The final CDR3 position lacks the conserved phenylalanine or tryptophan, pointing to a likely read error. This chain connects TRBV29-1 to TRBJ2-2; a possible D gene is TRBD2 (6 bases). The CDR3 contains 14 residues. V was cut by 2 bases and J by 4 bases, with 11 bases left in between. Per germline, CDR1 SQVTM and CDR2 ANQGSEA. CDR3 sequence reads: CSVEIGGSTGELFL. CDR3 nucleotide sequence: TGCAGCGTTGAAATTGGGGGGAGCACCGGGGAGCTGTTTCTT.

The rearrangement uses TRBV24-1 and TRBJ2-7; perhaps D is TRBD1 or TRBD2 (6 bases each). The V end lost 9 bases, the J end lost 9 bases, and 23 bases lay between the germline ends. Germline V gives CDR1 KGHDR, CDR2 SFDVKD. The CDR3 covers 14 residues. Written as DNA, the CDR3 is TGTGCCACCCGGGATTCGGGGGCTAGCTTTGTGCAGTACTTC. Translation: CATRDSGASFVQYF.

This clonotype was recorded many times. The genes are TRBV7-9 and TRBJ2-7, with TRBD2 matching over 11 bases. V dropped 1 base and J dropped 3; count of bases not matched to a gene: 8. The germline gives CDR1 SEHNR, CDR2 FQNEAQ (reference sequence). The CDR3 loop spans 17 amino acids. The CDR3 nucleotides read TGTGCCAGCAGCTTAGACCGTCCGGGACTAGCGGACTACGAGCAGTACTTC. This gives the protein CASSLDRPGLADYEQYF.

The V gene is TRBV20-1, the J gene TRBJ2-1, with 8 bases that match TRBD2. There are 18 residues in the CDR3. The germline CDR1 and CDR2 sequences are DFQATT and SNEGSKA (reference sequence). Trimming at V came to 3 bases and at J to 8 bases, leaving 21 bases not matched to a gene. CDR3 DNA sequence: TGCAGTGCTAGTAGTGCCAGCCGGGGCCGACTAGCGAACCATGAGCAGTTCTTC. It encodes CSASSASRGRLANHEQFF.

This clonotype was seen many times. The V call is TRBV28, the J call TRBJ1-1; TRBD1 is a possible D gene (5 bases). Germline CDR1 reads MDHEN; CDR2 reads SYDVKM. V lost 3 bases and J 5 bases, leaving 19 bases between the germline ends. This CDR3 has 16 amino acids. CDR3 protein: CASSFQPRDVRTEAFF. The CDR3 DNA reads TGTGCCAGCAGTTTTCAGCCTCGGGACGTCCGAACTGAAGCTTTCTTT.

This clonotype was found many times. CDR3: CASSQDLVGEQFF. The CDR3 DNA reads as TGTGCCAGCAGCCAAGATTTAGTGGGTGAGCAGTTCTTC. The chain recombines TRBV3-1 with TRBJ2-1; D unresolved. This CDR3 spans 13 amino acids. The germline CDR1 and CDR2 sequences are LGHDT and YNNKEL (reference sequence). V lost 0 bases and J lost 9, with 9 bases in between.

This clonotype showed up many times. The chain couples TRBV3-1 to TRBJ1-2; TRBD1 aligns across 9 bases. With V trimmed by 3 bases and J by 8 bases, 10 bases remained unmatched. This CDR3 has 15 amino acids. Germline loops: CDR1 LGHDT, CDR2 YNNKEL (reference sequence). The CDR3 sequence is CASSHGTGKGVGYTF. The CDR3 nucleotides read TGTGCCAGCAGCCATGGGACAGGGAAAGGGGTGGGCTACACCTTC.

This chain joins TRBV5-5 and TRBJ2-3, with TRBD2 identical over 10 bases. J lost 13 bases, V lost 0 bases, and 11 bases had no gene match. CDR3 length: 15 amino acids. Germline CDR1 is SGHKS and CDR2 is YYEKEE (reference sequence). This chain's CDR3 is CASSLGAGGSPSEYF. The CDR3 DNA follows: TGTGCCAGCAGCTTGGGAGCGGGAGGGTCCCCTAGCGAGTATTTT.

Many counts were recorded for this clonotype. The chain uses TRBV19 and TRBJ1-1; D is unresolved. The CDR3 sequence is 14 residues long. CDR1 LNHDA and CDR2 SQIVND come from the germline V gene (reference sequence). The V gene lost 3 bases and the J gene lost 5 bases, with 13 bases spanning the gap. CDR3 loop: CASSISAGRTEAFF. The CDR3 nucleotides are TGTGCCAGTAGTATTTCGGCGGGCCGGACTGAAGCTTTCTTT.

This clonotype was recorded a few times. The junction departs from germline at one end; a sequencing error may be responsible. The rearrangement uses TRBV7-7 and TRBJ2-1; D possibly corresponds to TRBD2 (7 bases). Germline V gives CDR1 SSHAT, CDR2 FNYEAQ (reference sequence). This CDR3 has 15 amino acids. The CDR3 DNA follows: TGTGCTAGCAGCCCCACTGGGGGGGCCTGGGATGAGCAGTTCTTC. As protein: CASSPTGGAWDEQFF.

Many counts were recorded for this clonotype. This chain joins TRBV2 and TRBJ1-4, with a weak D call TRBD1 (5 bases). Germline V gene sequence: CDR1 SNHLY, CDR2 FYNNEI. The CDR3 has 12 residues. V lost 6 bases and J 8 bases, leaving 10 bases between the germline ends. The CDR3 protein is CASRERGEKLFF. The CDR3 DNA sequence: TGTGCCAGCAGGGAAAGGGGAGAAAAACTGTTTTTT.

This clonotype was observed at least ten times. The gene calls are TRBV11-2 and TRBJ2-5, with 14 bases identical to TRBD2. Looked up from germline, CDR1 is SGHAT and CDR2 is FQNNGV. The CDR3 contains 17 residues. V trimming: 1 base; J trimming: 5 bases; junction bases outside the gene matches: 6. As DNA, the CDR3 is TGTGCCAGCAGCTTAGCGACTAGCGGGAGGGAGTCGGAGACCCAGTACTTC. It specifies CASSLATSGRESETQYF.